The subject of this entry is one T cell receptor (beta chain). The record originates from a study of shared clonotypes between healthy human individuals. From germline, CDR1 is MDHEN and CDR2 SYDVKM. The CDR3 covers 13 residues. Trimming cost V 5 bases and J 7 bases, with 14 bases left between them. The repertoire was sequenced with immunoSEQ multiplex PCR; TCRdb's copy has only in-frame clones and lacks some. The sample contains approximately 480,000 clones, 75% to 80% of which appear only once. The TCR sequence derives from a woman in her 40s in good health. Some clones in this sample may be carry-over from other donors' samples. Sequencing input: PBMCs. The rearrangement joins TRBV28 to TRBJ1-1; tentatively, D is TRBD1 (6 bases). The CDR3 nucleotides are TGTGCCAGCAGTAGGGCCAGGGGTATTGAAGCTTTCTTT. Its protein is CASSRARGIEAFF.